This T cell receptor beta chain was observed in a study of T cell responses to AZD1222 COVID-19 vaccine. This table comes from immunoSEQ multiplex PCR, and its TCRdb copy is limited to in-frame clones, with some not included. In the table there are 130,000 to 150,000 clones, 90% to 95% of which are singletons. Germline V CDR1 and CDR2: SGDLS, YYNGEE. J was trimmed by 5 bases and V by 3 bases; bases with no gene match: 5. The CDR3 totals 14 residues. This clone appeared once. The chain employs TRBV9 and TRBJ1-2; 9 nucleotides align to TRBD1. The source material was peripheral blood, sampled on day 0 of AZD1222 vaccination. The TCR originated in an adult in good health. CDR3 residues: CASSGGQGIYGYTF. Here the CDR3 DNA reads TGTGCCAGCAGCGGGGGACAGGGAATATATGGCTACACCTTC. The variable domain in full, completed from reference TRBV9 and TRBJ1-2, reads DSGVTQTPKHLITATGQRVTLRCSPRSGDLSVYWYQQSLDQGLQFLIQYYNGEERAKGNILERFSAQQFPDLHSELNLSSLELGDSALYFCASSGGQGIYGYTFGSGTRLTVV.